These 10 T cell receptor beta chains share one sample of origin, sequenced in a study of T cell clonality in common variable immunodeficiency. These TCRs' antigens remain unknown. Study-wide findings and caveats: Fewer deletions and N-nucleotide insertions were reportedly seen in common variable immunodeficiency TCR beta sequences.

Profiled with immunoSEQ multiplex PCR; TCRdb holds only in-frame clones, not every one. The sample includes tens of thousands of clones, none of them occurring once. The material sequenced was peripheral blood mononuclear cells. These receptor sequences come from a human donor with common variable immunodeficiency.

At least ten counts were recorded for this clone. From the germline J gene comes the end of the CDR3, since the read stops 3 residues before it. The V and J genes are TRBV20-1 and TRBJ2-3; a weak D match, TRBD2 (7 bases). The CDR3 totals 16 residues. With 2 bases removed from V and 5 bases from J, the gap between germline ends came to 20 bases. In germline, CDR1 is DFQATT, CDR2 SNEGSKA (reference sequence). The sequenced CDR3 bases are TGCAGTGCTAGACCGGGGGCGGGGAGCGGGGTAGATACG. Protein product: CSARPGAGSGVDT. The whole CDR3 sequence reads CSARPGAGSGVDTQYF.

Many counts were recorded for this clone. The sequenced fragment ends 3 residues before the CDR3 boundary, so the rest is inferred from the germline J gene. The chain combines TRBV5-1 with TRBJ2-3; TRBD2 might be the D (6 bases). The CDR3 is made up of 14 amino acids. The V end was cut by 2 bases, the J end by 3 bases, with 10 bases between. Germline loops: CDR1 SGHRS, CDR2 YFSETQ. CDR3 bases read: TGCGCCAGCAGCTTATCGGGGGAAACAGATACG. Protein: CASSLSGETDT. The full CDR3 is CASSLSGETDTQYF.

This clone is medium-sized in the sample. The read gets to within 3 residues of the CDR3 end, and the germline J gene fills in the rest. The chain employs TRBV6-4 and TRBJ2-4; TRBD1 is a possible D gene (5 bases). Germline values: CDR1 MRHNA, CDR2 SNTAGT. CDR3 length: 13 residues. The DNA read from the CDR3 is TGTGCCAGCAGTGACTCCAGCCAGGGCCCT. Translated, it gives CASSDSSQGP. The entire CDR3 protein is CASSDSSQGPQYF.

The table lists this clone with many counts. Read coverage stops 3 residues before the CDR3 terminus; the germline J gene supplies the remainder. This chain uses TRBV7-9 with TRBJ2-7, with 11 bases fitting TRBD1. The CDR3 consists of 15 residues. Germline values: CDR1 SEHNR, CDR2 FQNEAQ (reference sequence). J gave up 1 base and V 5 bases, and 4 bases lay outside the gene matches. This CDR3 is CASSAWDRGSYEQYF. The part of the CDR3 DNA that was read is TGTGCCAGCAGCGCATGGGACAGGGGGTCCTACGAG.

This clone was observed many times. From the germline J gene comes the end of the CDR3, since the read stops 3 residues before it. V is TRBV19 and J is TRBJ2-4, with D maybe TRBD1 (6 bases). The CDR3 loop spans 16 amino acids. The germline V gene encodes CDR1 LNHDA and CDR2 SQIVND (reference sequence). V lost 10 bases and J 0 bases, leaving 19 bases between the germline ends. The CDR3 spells CATISRGGSAKNIQYF. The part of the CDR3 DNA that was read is TGTGCCACTATATCCAGGGGTGGGTCAGCCAAAAACATT.

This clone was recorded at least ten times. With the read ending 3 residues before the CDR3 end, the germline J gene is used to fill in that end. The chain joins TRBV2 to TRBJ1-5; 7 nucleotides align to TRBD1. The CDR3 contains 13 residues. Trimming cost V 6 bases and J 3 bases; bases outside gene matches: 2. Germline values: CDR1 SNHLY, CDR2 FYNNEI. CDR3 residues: CASRGTANQPQHF. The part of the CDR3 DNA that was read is TGTGCCAGCAGGGGGACAGCCAATCAGCCC.

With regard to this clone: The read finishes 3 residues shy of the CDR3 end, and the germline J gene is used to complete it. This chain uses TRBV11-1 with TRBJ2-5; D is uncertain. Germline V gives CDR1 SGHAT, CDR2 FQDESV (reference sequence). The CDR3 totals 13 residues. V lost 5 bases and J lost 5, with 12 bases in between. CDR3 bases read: TGTGCCAGCAGCGGGCTAAATCGGGAGACC. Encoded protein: CASSGLNRET. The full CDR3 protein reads CASSGLNRETQYF.

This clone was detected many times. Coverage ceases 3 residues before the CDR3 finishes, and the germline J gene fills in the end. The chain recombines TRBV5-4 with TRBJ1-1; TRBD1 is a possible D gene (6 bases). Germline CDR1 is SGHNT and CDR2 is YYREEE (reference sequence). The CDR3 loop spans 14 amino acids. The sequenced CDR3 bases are TGTGCCAGCAGGCGCGGGACAAACCTTGTGGAA. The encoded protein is CASRRGTNLVE. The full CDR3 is CASRRGTNLVEAFF.

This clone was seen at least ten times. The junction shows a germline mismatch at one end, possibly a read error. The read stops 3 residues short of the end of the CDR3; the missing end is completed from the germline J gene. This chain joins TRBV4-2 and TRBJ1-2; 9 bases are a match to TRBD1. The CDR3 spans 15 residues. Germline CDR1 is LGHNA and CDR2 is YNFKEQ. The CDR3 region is CASSRRQGVDYGYTF. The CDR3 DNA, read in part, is TGCGCCAGCAGCCGACGACAGGGGGTGGACTATGGC.

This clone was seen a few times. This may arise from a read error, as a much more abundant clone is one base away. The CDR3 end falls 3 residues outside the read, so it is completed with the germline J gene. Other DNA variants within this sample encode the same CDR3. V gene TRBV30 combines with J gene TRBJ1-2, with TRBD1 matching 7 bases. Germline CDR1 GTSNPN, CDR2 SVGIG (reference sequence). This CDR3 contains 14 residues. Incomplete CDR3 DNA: TGTGCCTGGAGTGTACCCGGGACAGTGACTCGC. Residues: CAWSVPGTVTR. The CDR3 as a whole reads CAWSVPGTVTRYTF. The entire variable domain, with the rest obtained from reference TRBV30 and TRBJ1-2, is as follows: SQTIHQWPATLVQPVGSPLSLECTVEGTSNPNLYWYRQAAGRGLQLLFYSVGIGQISSEVPQNLSASRPQDRQFILSSKKLLLSDSGFYLCAWSVPGTVTRYTFGSGTRLTVV.